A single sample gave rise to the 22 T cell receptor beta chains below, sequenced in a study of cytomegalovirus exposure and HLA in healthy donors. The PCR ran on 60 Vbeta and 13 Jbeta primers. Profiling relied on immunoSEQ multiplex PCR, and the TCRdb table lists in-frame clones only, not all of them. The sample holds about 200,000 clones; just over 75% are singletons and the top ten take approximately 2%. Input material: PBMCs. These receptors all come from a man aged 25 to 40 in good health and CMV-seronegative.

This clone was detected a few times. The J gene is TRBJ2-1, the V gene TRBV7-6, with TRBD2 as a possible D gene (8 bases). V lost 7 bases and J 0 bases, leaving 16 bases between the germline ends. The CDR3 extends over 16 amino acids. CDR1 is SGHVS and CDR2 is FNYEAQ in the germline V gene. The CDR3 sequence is CASTRGGQSSYNEQFF. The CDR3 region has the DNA TGTGCCAGCACCCGGGGGGGACAGAGCTCCTACAATGAGCAGTTCTTC.

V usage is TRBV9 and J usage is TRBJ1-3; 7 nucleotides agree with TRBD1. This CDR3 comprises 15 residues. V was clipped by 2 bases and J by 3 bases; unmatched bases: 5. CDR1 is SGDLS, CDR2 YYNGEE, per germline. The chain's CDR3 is CASSVQGGVGNTIYF. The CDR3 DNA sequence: TGTGCCAGCAGCGTGCAGGGGGGTGTTGGAAACACCATATATTTT.

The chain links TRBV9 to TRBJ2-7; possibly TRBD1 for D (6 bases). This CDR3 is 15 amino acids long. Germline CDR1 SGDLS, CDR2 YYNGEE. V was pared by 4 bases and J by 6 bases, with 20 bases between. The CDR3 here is CASSLGTFSSGEQYF. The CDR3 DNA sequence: TGTGCCAGCAGCCTCGGGACATTCAGCTCGGGCGAGCAGTACTTC.

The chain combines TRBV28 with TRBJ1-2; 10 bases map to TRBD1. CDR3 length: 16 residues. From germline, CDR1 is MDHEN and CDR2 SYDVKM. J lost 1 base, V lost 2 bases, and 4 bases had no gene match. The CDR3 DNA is TGTGCCAGCAGTTTAATCTGGGACAGGGGTAACTATGGCTACACCTTC. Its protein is CASSLIWDRGNYGYTF.

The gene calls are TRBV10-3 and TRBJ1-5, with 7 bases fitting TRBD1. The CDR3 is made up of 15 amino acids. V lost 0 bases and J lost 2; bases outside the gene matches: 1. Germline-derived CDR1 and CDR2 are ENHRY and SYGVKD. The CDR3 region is CAISESGTGNQPQHF. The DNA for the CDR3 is TGTGCCATCAGTGAGTCTGGGACAGGCAATCAGCCCCAGCATTTT.

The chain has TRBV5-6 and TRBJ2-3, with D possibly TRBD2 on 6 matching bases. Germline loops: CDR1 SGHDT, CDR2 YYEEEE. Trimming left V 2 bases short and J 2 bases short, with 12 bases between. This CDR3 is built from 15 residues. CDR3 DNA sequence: TGTGCCAGCAGCTTCAGACTAGAGACCACAGATACGCAGTATTTT. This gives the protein CASSFRLETTDTQYF.

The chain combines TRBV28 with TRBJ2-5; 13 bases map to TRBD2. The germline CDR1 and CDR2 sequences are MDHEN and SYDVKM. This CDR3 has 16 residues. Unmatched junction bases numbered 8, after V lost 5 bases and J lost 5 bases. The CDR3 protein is CASSKGLAGDWETQYF. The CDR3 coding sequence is TGTGCCAGCAGTAAAGGACTAGCGGGAGATTGGGAGACCCAGTACTTC.

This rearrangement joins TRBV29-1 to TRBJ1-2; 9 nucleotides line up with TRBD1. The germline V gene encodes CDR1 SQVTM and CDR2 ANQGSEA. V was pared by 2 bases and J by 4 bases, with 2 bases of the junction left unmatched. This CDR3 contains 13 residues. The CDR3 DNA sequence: TGCAGCGTTGAACTGGACAGGGGCTATGGCTACACCTTC. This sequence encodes CSVELDRGYGYTF.

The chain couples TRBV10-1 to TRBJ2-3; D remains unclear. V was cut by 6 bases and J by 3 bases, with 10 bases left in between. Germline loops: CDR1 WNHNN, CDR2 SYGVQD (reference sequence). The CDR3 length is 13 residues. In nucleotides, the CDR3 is TGCGCCAGCAGCCCAGACTTGACAGATACGCAGTATTTT. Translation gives CASSPDLTDTQYF.

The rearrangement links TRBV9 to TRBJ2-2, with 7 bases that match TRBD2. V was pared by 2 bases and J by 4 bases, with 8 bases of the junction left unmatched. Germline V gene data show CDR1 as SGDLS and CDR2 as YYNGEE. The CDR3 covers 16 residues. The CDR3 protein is CASSVSAGRSTGELFF. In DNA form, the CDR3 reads TGTGCCAGCAGCGTCTCGGCCGGGAGGAGCACCGGGGAGCTGTTTTTT.

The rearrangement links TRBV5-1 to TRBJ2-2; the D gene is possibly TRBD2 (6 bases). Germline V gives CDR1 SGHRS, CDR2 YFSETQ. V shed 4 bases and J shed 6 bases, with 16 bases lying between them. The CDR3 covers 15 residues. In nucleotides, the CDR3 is TGCGCCAGCAGCGCCAACGCGGGGCTCCCCGGGGAGCTGTTTTTT. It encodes CASSANAGLPGELFF.

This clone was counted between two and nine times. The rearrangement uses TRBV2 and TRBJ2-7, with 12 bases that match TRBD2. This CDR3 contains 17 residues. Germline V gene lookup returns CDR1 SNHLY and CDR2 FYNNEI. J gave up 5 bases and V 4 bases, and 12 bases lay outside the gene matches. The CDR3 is CASSGATSGRPRNEQYF. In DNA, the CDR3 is TGTGCCAGCAGTGGGGCTACTAGCGGGAGGCCTCGGAACGAGCAGTACTTC. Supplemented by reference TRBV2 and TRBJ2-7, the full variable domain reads EPEVTQTPSHQVTQMGQEVILRCVPISNHLYFYWYRQILGQKVEFLVSFYNNEISEKSEIFDDQFSVERPDGSNFTLKIRSTKLEDSAMYFCASSGATSGRPRNEQYFGPGTRLTVT.

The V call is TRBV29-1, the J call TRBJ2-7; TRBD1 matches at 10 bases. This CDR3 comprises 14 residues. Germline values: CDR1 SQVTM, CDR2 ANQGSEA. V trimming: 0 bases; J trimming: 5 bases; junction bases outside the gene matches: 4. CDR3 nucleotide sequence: TGCAGCGTTGAAGAGTTGGGGACAGGGGACGAGCAGTACTTC. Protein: CSVEELGTGDEQYF.

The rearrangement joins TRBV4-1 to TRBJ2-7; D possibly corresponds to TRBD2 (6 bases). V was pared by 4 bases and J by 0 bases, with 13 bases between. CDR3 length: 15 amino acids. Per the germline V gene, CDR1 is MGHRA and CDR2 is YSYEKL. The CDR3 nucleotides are TGCGCCAGCAGCCGCCCTAATAGCGGCTCCTACGAGCAGTACTTC. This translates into CASSRPNSGSYEQYF.

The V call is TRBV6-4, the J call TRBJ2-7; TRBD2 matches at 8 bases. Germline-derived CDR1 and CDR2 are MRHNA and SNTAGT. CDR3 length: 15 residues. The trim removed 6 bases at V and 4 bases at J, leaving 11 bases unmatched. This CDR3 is CASRGCSSGGYEQYF. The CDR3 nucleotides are TGTGCCAGCAGGGGATGTTCGAGCGGGGGTTACGAGCAGTACTTC.

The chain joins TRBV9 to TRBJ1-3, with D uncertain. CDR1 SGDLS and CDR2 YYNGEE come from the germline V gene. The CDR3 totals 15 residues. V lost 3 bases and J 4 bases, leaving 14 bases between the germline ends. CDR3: CASSATGSAGNTIYF. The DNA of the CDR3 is TGTGCCAGCAGCGCAACCGGGTCGGCGGGAAACACCATATATTTT.

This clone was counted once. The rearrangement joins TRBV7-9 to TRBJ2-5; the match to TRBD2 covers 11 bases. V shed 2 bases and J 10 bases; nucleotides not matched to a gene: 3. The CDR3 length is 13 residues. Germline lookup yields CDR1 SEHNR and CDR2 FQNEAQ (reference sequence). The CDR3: CASSLTGTSGQYF. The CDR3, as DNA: TGTGCCAGCAGCTTAACCGGGACTAGCGGCCAGTACTTC.

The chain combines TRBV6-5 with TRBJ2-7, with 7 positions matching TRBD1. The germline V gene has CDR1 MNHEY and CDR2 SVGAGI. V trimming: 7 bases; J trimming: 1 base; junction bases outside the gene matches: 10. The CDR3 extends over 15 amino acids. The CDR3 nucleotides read TGTGCCAGCACCCCCTATAGGGGGCCGTCCTACGAGCAGTACTTC. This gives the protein CASTPYRGPSYEQYF.

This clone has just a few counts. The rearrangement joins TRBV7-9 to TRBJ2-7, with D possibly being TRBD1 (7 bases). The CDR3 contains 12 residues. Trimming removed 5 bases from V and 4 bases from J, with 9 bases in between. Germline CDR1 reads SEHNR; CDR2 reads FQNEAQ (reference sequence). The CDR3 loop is CASSPGGYEQYF. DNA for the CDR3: TGTGCCAGCAGCCCAGGGGGGTACGAGCAGTACTTC.

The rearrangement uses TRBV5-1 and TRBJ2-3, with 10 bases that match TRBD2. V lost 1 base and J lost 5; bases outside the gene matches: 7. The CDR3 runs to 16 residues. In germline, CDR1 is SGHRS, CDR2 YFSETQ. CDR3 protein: CASSLSPAGGVDTQYF. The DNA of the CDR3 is TGCGCCAGCAGCTTGTCCCCAGCGGGAGGGGTAGATACGCAGTATTTT. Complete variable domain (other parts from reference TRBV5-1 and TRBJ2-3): KAGVTQTPRYLIKTRGQQVTLSCSPISGHRSVSWYQQTPGQGLQFLFEYFSETQRNKGNFPGRFSGRQFSNSRSEMNVSTLELGDSALYLCASSLSPAGGVDTQYFGPGTRLTVL.

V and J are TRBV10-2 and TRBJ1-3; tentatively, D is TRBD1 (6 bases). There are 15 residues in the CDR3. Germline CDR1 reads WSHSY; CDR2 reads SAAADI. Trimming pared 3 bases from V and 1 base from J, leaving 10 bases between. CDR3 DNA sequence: TGCGCCAGCAGTGAAGCGGGGGCATCTGGAAACACCATATATTTT. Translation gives CASSEAGASGNTIYF.

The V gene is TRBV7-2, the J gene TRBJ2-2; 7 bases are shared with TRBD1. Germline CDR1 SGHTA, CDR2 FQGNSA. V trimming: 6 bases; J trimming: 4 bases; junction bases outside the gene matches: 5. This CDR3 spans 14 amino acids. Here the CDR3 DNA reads TGTGCCAGCAGGCCCGGGACAGTCACCGGGGAGCTGTTTTTT. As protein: CASRPGTVTGELFF. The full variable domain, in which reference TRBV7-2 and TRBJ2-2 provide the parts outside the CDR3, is GAGVSQSPSNKVTEKGKDVELRCDPISGHTALYWYRQSLGQGLEFLIYFQGNSAPDKSGLPSDRFSAERTGGSVSTLTIQRTQQEDSAVYLCASRPGTVTGELFFGEGSRLTVL.